Reported below is one T cell receptor beta chain. The germline gives CDR1 SGDLS, CDR2 YYNGEE. V was clipped by 4 bases and J by 4 bases, with 14 bases between them. The CDR3 is 14 residues long. The data were obtained in a study of blood T cell repertoires in COVID-19. For the study at large: Samples came from the United States, Italy and Spain, spanning acute and convalescent COVID-19.

Original methodology: From reference gene primer amplification, estimates of nucleated cell counts were derived. Some clones are missing from TCRdb's copy, which holds only in-frame ones; the method was immunoSEQ multiplex PCR. V and J calls and clone size are given by that table; D and trimming were obtained from the DNA. The profile shows about 170,000 clones, about 93% of them singletons. The origin of this receptor is a woman aged 50 to 60 with acute or convalescent COVID-19. Specimen: peripheral blood. The gene calls are TRBV9 and TRBJ1-1; D is undetermined. CDR3 amino acids: CASSLTTRPTEAFF. CDR3 bases: TGTGCCAGCAGCTTAACCACGCGCCCCACTGAAGCTTTCTTT.